The rows below give T cell receptor beta chains drawn from one sample of a study of CD8 T cells in Susac syndrome. TCRdb reprocessed the immunoSEQ multiplex PCR reads via MiXCR and lists one record per CDR3 protein. In the table there are about 400,000 distinct CDR3 sequences, more than 80% of which are singletons. The source material was CD8+ T cells from PBMCs. Receptor source: a human donor with multiple sclerosis. Each CDR3 is given with its conserved first and last residue. Fields, in order: V gene, clone size, D gene, J gene, CDR3 DNA, CDR3 protein. The D gene is left open where the match is weak. A row's size may be missing; if present it is once, few, many or a size class.

v_gene: TRBV5-4; abundance: .; d_gene: TRBD1; j_gene: TRBJ2-3; CDR3nt: TGTGCCAGCAGCTTGACAGGGGCGGCAGATACGCAGTATTTT; CDR3aa: CASSLTGAADTQYF
v_gene: TRBV12-3/TRBV12-4; abundance: .; d_gene: TRBD1; j_gene: TRBJ2-4; CDR3nt: TGTGCCAGCGGGGACAGCCTTATACTCAAAAACATTCAGTACTTC; CDR3aa: CASGDSLILKNIQYF
v_gene: TRBV9; abundance: .; d_gene: .; j_gene: TRBJ1-1; CDR3nt: TGTGCCAGCAGCGTCGGCGGTGTGAACACTGAAGCTTTCTTT; CDR3aa: CASSVGGVNTEAFF
v_gene: TRBV7-2; abundance: .; d_gene: .; j_gene: TRBJ1-1; CDR3nt: TGTGCCAGCAGCCTCTGGGACGGCGAAGCTTCCTTT; CDR3aa: CASSLWDGEASF
v_gene: TRBV6-1; abundance: few; d_gene: .; j_gene: TRBJ2-5; CDR3nt: TGTGCCAGCAGTGGGACTGGGGGGGGCGCAGAATTGTATGGAGAGACCCAGTACTTC; CDR3aa: CASSGTGGGAELYGETQYF
v_gene: TRBV29-1; abundance: once; d_gene: .; j_gene: TRBJ2-7; CDR3nt: TGCAGCGTTCTCTACTACGGGGCCTACGAGCAGTACTTC; CDR3aa: CSVLYYGAYEQYF
v_gene: TRBV13; abundance: .; d_gene: TRBD1; j_gene: TRBJ1-1; CDR3nt: TGTGCCAGCAGCGCGGACAGGGCGATCCAGGTTTTCTTT; CDR3aa: CASSADRAIQVFF
v_gene: TRBV20-1; abundance: .; d_gene: .; j_gene: TRBJ1-1; CDR3nt: TGCAGTGCTGAACAGCAGCAGAACACTGAAGCTTTCTTT; CDR3aa: CSAEQQQNTEAFF
v_gene: TRBV2; abundance: once; d_gene: .; j_gene: TRBJ2-1; CDR3nt: TGTGCCAGCAGCGGACCAGGGGCCCACGAGCAGTTCTTC; CDR3aa: CASSGPGAHEQFF
v_gene: TRBV7-9; abundance: .; d_gene: TRBD2; j_gene: TRBJ2-2; CDR3nt: TGTGCCAGCAACCCCACTAGCGGACTTACCGGGGAGCTGTTTTTT; CDR3aa: CASNPTSGLTGELFF
v_gene: TRBV4-1; abundance: .; d_gene: .; j_gene: TRBJ1-6; CDR3nt: TGCGCCAGCAGCCAAGAAAGGATATATTCACCCCTCCACTTT; CDR3aa: CASSQERIYSPLHF
v_gene: TRBV27; abundance: .; d_gene: .; j_gene: TRBJ2-5; CDR3nt: TGTGCCAGCACCTCTTGGGATGGGCCTACGGAGACCCAGTACTTC; CDR3aa: CASTSWDGPTETQYF
v_gene: TRBV27; abundance: .; d_gene: TRBD1; j_gene: TRBJ1-1; CDR3nt: TGTGCCAGCAGTTCTCTCGGACAGGCTCCTTTAGGGAACACTGAAGCTTTCTTT; CDR3aa: CASSSLGQAPLGNTEAFF
v_gene: TRBV28; abundance: .; d_gene: .; j_gene: TRBJ2-3; CDR3nt: TGTGCCAGCAGACCAGCGGCTAGCACAGATACGCAGTATTTT; CDR3aa: CASRPAASTDTQYF
v_gene: TRBV7-9; abundance: .; d_gene: .; j_gene: TRBJ2-7; CDR3nt: TGTGCCAGCAGCTCAACCGGGACCTGGCCTACCTACGAGCAGTACTTC; CDR3aa: CASSSTGTWPTYEQYF
v_gene: TRBV4-1; abundance: .; d_gene: .; j_gene: TRBJ2-7; CDR3nt: TGCGCCAGCAGCCAAGACATATCGGGGAGCGAGCAGTACTTC; CDR3aa: CASSQDISGSEQYF
v_gene: TRBV25-1; abundance: .; d_gene: TRBD1; j_gene: TRBJ1-2; CDR3nt: TGTGCCAGCAGTGCCAGACAGGGGGCGAGTGGCTACACCTTC; CDR3aa: CASSARQGASGYTF
v_gene: TRBV11-2; abundance: .; d_gene: TRBD1; j_gene: TRBJ2-7; CDR3nt: TGTGCCAGCAGCTTACCTGAGGGGACAGGTGGCTACGAGCAGTACTTC; CDR3aa: CASSLPEGTGGYEQYF
v_gene: TRBV4-1; abundance: .; d_gene: .; j_gene: TRBJ1-5; CDR3nt: TGCGCCAGCAGCCAGGAGGAAACGGGAGCTAGCAATCAGCCCCAGCATTTT; CDR3aa: CASSQEETGASNQPQHF
v_gene: TRBV7-9; abundance: .; d_gene: .; j_gene: TRBJ2-7; CDR3nt: TGTGCCAGCAGCTTAGTTCCGGGCTCCTACGAGCAGTACTTC; CDR3aa: CASSLVPGSYEQYF
v_gene: TRBV12-3/TRBV12-4; abundance: few; d_gene: .; j_gene: TRBJ2-7; CDR3nt: TGTGCCAGCAGTTTAGGACAGGCCGCCTACGAGCAGTACTTC; CDR3aa: CASSLGQAAYEQYF
v_gene: TRBV5-5; abundance: once; d_gene: .; j_gene: TRBJ1-4; CDR3nt: TGTGCCAGCAGCTTCGGGGTAGGCCTTGGTGAAAAACTGTTTTTT; CDR3aa: CASSFGVGLGEKLFF
v_gene: TRBV9; abundance: .; d_gene: .; j_gene: TRBJ2-2; CDR3nt: TGTGCCAGCAGCGCCGTCCCCCTCGGCGGGGAGCTGTTTTTT; CDR3aa: CASSAVPLGGELFF
v_gene: TRBV28; abundance: once; d_gene: .; j_gene: TRBJ1-5; CDR3nt: TGTGCCAGCAGTCCGGGCGTTTTGGCCCTCAATCAGCCCCAGCATTTT; CDR3aa: CASSPGVLALNQPQHF
v_gene: TRBV7-9; abundance: .; d_gene: .; j_gene: TRBJ1-2; CDR3nt: TGTGCCAGCAGCTTAAACGAAGGGGGTGTTGGCTATGGCTACACCTTC; CDR3aa: CASSLNEGGVGYGYTF
v_gene: TRBV19; abundance: .; d_gene: .; j_gene: TRBJ2-1; CDR3nt: TGTGCCAGTAGTCCCCCCGGCCCCTCCTACAATGAGCAGTTCTTC; CDR3aa: CASSPPGPSYNEQFF
v_gene: TRBV27; abundance: .; d_gene: TRBD2; j_gene: TRBJ2-7; CDR3nt: TGTGCCAGCAGTCCTCGCGGGGGTAGCTCCTACGAGCAGTACTTC; CDR3aa: CASSPRGGSSYEQYF
v_gene: TRBV10-2; abundance: .; d_gene: .; j_gene: TRBJ2-1; CDR3nt: TGCGCCAGCAGTGAGTGGCAGTACAATGAGCAGTTCTTC; CDR3aa: CASSEWQYNEQFF
v_gene: TRBV10-3; abundance: .; d_gene: TRBD1; j_gene: TRBJ2-1; CDR3nt: TGTGCCATCAGTAGGACAGGGACATCCTTCAATGAGCAGTTCTTC; CDR3aa: CAISRTGTSFNEQFF
v_gene: TRBV27; abundance: .; d_gene: .; j_gene: TRBJ1-2; CDR3nt: TGTGCCAGCAGCACGGGGGGGGCGCTCGGCTACACCTTC; CDR3aa: CASSTGGALGYTF
v_gene: TRBV5-5; abundance: .; d_gene: .; j_gene: TRBJ1-1; CDR3nt: TGTGCCAGCAGCTTGGCCGACAGCTGGACTGAAGCTTTCTTT; CDR3aa: CASSLADSWTEAFF
v_gene: TRBV5-1; abundance: once; d_gene: TRBD2; j_gene: TRBJ2-1; CDR3nt: TGCGCCAGCAGTGACGGACTAGCGGGAGGGGACAATGAGCAGTTCTTC; CDR3aa: CASSDGLAGGDNEQFF
v_gene: TRBV6-1; abundance: few; d_gene: TRBD2; j_gene: TRBJ2-7; CDR3nt: TGTGCCAGCAGTCCCAGGGGACTAGCCTACGAGCAGTACTTC; CDR3aa: CASSPRGLAYEQYF
v_gene: TRBV10-3; abundance: .; d_gene: .; j_gene: TRBJ2-1; CDR3nt: TGTGCCATCAGCCCTTCCCGTCAGGGTGGCTATATTGATGAGCAGTTCTTC; CDR3aa: CAISPSRQGGYIDEQFF
v_gene: TRBV27; abundance: .; d_gene: .; j_gene: TRBJ1-5; CDR3nt: TGTGCCAGCAGAGCGGCAGGGGTTAATCAGCCCCAGCATTTT; CDR3aa: CASRAAGVNQPQHF
v_gene: TRBV29-1; abundance: once; d_gene: .; j_gene: TRBJ2-3; CDR3nt: TGCAGCGTTGAAGACCCCGGTGGGCAGGCGCCCACAGATACGCAGTATTTT; CDR3aa: CSVEDPGGQAPTDTQYF
v_gene: TRBV11-2; abundance: .; d_gene: .; j_gene: TRBJ1-5; CDR3nt: TGTGCCAGCAGCCCCCCAGGCTTCGATCAGCCCCAGCATTTT; CDR3aa: CASSPPGFDQPQHF
v_gene: TRBV6-5; abundance: .; d_gene: TRBD1; j_gene: TRBJ2-1; CDR3nt: TGTGCCACCGGGACAGGGGGGGCCTACAATGAGCAGTTCTTC; CDR3aa: CATGTGGAYNEQFF
v_gene: TRBV27; abundance: few; d_gene: .; j_gene: TRBJ1-2; CDR3nt: TGTGCCAGCTCCCCCGGGTCCTACTATGGCTACACCTTC; CDR3aa: CASSPGSYYGYTF
v_gene: TRBV14; abundance: .; d_gene: .; j_gene: TRBJ2-5; CDR3nt: TGTGCCAGCAGCCAAGATAAAGAGTACCAAGAGACCCAGTACTTC; CDR3aa: CASSQDKEYQETQYF
v_gene: TRBV3-1; abundance: .; d_gene: TRBD2; j_gene: TRBJ2-3; CDR3nt: TGTGCCAGCAGCCTCGGGACTAGCGGGGGCACAGATACGCAGTATTTT; CDR3aa: CASSLGTSGGTDTQYF
v_gene: TRBV20-1; abundance: .; d_gene: TRBD1; j_gene: TRBJ1-1; CDR3nt: TGCAGTGCTGCCTGGGACAGAGGGGACACTGAAGCTTTCTTT; CDR3aa: CSAAWDRGDTEAFF
v_gene: TRBV20-1; abundance: .; d_gene: .; j_gene: TRBJ2-5; CDR3nt: TGCAGTGCTAGGGAGTTAGGGCCGTACCAAGAGACCCAGTACTTC; CDR3aa: CSARELGPYQETQYF
v_gene: TRBV4-1; abundance: .; d_gene: TRBD2; j_gene: TRBJ2-1; CDR3nt: TGCGCCAGCAGCCAAGGGGCGGGAGGAGCCTACAATGAGCAGTTCTTC; CDR3aa: CASSQGAGGAYNEQFF
v_gene: TRBV7-8; abundance: .; d_gene: .; j_gene: TRBJ1-4; CDR3nt: TGTGCCAGCAGCTTTTTAGGGGTGGAAGAAAAACTGTTTTTT; CDR3aa: CASSFLGVEEKLFF
v_gene: TRBV4-2; abundance: .; d_gene: TRBD1; j_gene: TRBJ1-1; CDR3nt: TGTGCCAGCAGCCAAGATCCGACCGGGACAGGGAACACTGAAGCTTTCTTT; CDR3aa: CASSQDPTGTGNTEAFF
v_gene: TRBV30; abundance: .; d_gene: .; j_gene: TRBJ2-1; CDR3nt: TGTGCCTGGAGTGGAGGACCTTGGGGGGAGCAGTTCTTC; CDR3aa: CAWSGGPWGEQFF
v_gene: TRBV5-5; abundance: .; d_gene: .; j_gene: TRBJ2-1; CDR3nt: TGTGCCAGCAGCCCCGTAGGGGCAGGGGTACTGGACAATGAGCAGTTCTTC; CDR3aa: CASSPVGAGVLDNEQFF
v_gene: TRBV7-6; abundance: .; d_gene: TRBD2; j_gene: TRBJ2-1; CDR3nt: TGTGCCAGCAGCTTAGAGTCTAGCGGGCCCGGGGATGAGCAGTTCTTC; CDR3aa: CASSLESSGPGDEQFF
v_gene: TRBV6-1; abundance: .; d_gene: .; j_gene: TRBJ2-7; CDR3nt: TGTGCCAGCATTTCCAGGGTCGTTGACGAGCAGTACTTC; CDR3aa: CASISRVVDEQYF
v_gene: TRBV15; abundance: .; d_gene: TRBD1; j_gene: TRBJ2-1; CDR3nt: TGTGCCACCGGGACAGGGGGTCACAGTGAGCAGTTCTTC; CDR3aa: CATGTGGHSEQFF
v_gene: TRBV3-1; abundance: once; d_gene: TRBD1; j_gene: TRBJ2-7; CDR3nt: TGTGCCAGCAGCTACTCTCCCGGGACAGGCTACGAGCAGTACTTC; CDR3aa: CASSYSPGTGYEQYF
v_gene: TRBV7-9; abundance: once; d_gene: .; j_gene: TRBJ2-7; CDR3nt: TGTGCCAGCAGCCCCCTGGCGGGGGCCGTCTACGAGCAGTACTTC; CDR3aa: CASSPLAGAVYEQYF
v_gene: TRBV6-1; abundance: .; d_gene: TRBD2; j_gene: TRBJ2-2; CDR3nt: TGTGCCAGCACTCGACTAGCGGGAGGGAACACCGGGGAGCTGTTTTTT; CDR3aa: CASTRLAGGNTGELFF